Here is one T cell receptor (beta chain) with its context. Its antigen is undetermined. V dropped 1 base and J dropped 6 bases, with 13 bases sitting between them. The germline V gene encodes CDR1 MDHEN and CDR2 SYDVKM. The CDR3 extends over 15 amino acids. The data were obtained in a study of T-cell memory formation after mild COVID-19. General study results and limits: Contracting CD4+ clones lay largely in CM and EM, with CD8+ ones residing in EMRA. A subset of responding clones appeared in pre-infection memory, suggesting cross-reactive memory joined.

Each CDR3 protein gets one entry after TCRdb re-called the 5' RACE reads with MiXCR. This sample carries 470,000 or so distinct CDR3 sequences, more than 15% of them seen once, and the ten largest clones take around a fifth. The receptor was derived from a man between 18 and 35 years old who had mild COVID-19 (a few samples of this study predate the infection). Cell type and time point are not known. This chain uses TRBV28 with TRBJ1-5, with D possibly TRBD1 on 6 matching bases. Specimen: PBMCs or a T cell subset sorted from them (not recorded which). The CDR3 DNA follows: TGTGCCAGCAGTTTATTGGGGGCGATTTCTCAGCCCCAGCATTTT. It specifies CASSLLGAISQPQHF.